The 6 T cell receptor beta chains listed next were all sequenced from one sample in a study of blood T cell repertoires in COVID-19. Sequenced by immunoSEQ multiplex PCR; TCRdb stores in-frame clones only, minus some. Here the sample spans more than 300,000 clones, roughly 90% being singletons. Sequences were obtained from PBMCs or T cells enriched from blood (not recorded which). Every receptor here comes from a woman younger than 45 who had recovered from COVID-19.

DNA of the CDR3: TGTGCCAGCAGCTCCGGGACAGCCGGGAACACTGAAGCTTTCTTT. As protein: CASSSGTAGNTEAFF. The V gene is TRBV2, the J gene TRBJ1-1, with 7 bases identical to TRBD1. The CDR3 has 15 amino acids. The V segment lost 6 bases and the J segment 1 base; nucleotides outside the gene matches: 8. Looked up from germline, CDR1 is SNHLY and CDR2 is FYNNEI.

This chain connects TRBV7-9 to TRBJ2-7, with 8 positions matching TRBD1. The V segment lost 5 bases and the J segment 3 bases; nucleotides outside the gene matches: 6. The CDR3 length is 14 residues. Per germline, CDR1 SEHNR and CDR2 FQNEAQ (reference sequence). CDR3 residues: CASSLTGGSYEQYF. CDR3 DNA: TGTGCCAGCAGCCTTACAGGGGGTAGCTACGAGCAGTACTTC.

This clone was seen just once. The V call is TRBV5-4, the J call TRBJ1-2; TRBD1 agrees at 7 bases. CDR1 SGHNT and CDR2 YYREEE come from the germline V gene (reference sequence). There are 15 residues in the CDR3. J was trimmed by 1 base and V by 3 bases; bases with no gene match: 6. The CDR3 sequence is CASSSQDRINYGYTF. CDR3 DNA sequence: TGTGCCAGCAGCTCCCAGGACAGGATTAACTATGGCTACACCTTC.

A single count supports this clone. The chain recombines TRBV6-5 with TRBJ2-7, with 9 bases lining up with TRBD1. The CDR3 is 14 residues long. Germline V gene lookup returns CDR1 MNHEY and CDR2 SVGAGI. V lost 7 bases to trimming and J lost 7 bases; unmatched junction nucleotides: 11. CDR3: CASTSGQGSWEQYF. The CDR3 DNA reads TGTGCCAGCACCTCGGGACAGGGCTCTTGGGAGCAGTACTTC.

V gene TRBV18 combines with J gene TRBJ2-7, with 8 bases fitting TRBD2. Germline loops: CDR1 KGHSH, CDR2 LQKENI. The CDR3 is 16 amino acids. The V segment lost 3 bases and the J segment 7 bases; nucleotides outside the gene matches: 14. The CDR3 bases are TGTGCCAGCTCACCTAATCCCGGGACTAGTAATCAAGAGCAGTACTTC. Its protein is CASSPNPGTSNQEQYF.

The CDR3 spells CASSQNRGTYEQYF. CDR3 nucleotides: TGCGCCAGCAGCCAAAACAGGGGGACCTACGAGCAGTACTTC. The chain joins TRBV4-1 to TRBJ2-7, with TRBD1 identical over 8 bases. Germline lookup yields CDR1 MGHRA and CDR2 YSYEKL. The CDR3 spans 14 residues. The V and J ends lost 2 bases and 2 bases, in that order; junction bases with no gene match: 2.